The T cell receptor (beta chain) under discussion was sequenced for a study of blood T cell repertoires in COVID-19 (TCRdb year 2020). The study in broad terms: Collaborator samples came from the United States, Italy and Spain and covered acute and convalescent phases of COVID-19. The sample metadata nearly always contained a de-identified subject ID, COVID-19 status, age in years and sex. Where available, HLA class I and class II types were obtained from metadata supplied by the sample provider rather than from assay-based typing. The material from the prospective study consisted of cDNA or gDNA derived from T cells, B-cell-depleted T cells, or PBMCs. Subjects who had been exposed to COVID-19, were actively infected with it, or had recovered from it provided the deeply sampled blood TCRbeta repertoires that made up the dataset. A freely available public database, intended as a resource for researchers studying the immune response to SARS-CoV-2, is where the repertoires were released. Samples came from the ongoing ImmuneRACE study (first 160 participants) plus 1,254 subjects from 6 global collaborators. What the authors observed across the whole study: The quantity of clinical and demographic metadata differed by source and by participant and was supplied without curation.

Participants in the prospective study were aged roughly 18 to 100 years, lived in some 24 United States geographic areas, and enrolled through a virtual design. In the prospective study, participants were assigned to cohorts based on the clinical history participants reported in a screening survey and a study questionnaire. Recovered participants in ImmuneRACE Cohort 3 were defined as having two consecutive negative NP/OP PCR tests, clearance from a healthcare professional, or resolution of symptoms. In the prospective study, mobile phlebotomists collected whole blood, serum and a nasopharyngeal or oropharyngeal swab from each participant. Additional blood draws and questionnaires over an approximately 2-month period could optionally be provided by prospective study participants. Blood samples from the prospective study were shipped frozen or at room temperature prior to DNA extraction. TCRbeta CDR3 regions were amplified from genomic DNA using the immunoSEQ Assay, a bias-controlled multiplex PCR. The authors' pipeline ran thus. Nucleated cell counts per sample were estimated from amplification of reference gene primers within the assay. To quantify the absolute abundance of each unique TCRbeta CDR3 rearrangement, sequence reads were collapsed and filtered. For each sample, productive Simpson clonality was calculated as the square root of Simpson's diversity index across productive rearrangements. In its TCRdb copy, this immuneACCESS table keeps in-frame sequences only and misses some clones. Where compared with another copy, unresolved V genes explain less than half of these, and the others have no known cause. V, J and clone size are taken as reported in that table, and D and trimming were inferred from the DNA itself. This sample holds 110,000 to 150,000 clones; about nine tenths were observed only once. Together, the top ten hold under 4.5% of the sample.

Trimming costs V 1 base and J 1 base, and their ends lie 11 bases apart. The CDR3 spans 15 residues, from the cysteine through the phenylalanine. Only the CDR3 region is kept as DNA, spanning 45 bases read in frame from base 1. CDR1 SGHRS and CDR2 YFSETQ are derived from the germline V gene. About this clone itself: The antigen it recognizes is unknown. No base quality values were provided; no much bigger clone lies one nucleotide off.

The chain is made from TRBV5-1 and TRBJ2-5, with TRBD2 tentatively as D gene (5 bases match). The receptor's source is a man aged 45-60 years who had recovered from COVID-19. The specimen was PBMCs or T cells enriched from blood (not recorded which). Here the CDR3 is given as CASSLLPGSQETQYF. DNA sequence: TGCGCCAGCAGCTTGTTGCCGGGGAGCCAAGAGACCCAGTACTTC.